This passage covers 20 T cell receptor beta chains from one sample sequenced in a study of radiation and T cells in renal cell carcinoma. Time point described: blood 2 weeks post-SBRT. Treatment denoted: 15 Gy SBRT to primary tumor, nephrectomy 4 weeks later. Generated by immunoSEQ multiplex PCR, the TCRdb table keeps only in-frame clones and is missing some. The sample yields 120,000 or so clones, around 90% seen once. The sample was blood, taken from a patient whose treatment included radiotherapy and nephrectomy. The receptor set was obtained from a woman in her 70s with renal cell carcinoma.

DNA for the CDR3: TGTGCCAGCAGTGAAAATAGGGGATACTATGGCTACACCTTC. This codes for CASSENRGYYGYTF. This chain joins TRBV6-1 and TRBJ1-2; D might be TRBD1 (5 bases). V dropped 2 bases and J dropped 3 bases, with 10 bases sitting between them. Germline V lookup: CDR1 MNHNS, CDR2 SASEGT. This CDR3 is built from 14 residues.

The chain links TRBV4-3 to TRBJ1-1; a weak D match, TRBD1 (6 bases). V shed 1 base and J shed 10 bases, with 16 bases lying between them. Per germline, CDR1 LGHNA and CDR2 YSLEER. The CDR3 length is 14 residues. For the CDR3, the DNA is TGCGCCAGCAGCCAAGTAACGGAGGGGGGCCCAGCTTTCTTT. It specifies CASSQVTEGGPAFF.

J is TRBJ1-1 and V is TRBV30; possibly TRBD1 for D (5 bases). V was cut by 5 bases and J by 2 bases, with 6 bases left in between. This CDR3 contains 11 residues. Germline V gene sequence: CDR1 GTSNPN, CDR2 SVGIG (reference sequence). The CDR3 spells CAWDSNTEAFF. In DNA form, the CDR3 reads TGTGCCTGGGACAGCAACACTGAAGCTTTCTTT.

This rearrangement joins TRBV6-5 to TRBJ1-6; weak D call: TRBD1 (6 bases). The germline gives CDR1 MNHEY, CDR2 SVGAGI. This CDR3 is 15 amino acids long. Trimming removed 6 bases at V and 6 bases at J, with 15 bases between. CDR3 region: CASRPRGGPNSPLHF. As DNA, the CDR3 is TGTGCCAGCAGGCCCAGGGGAGGTCCTAATTCACCCCTCCACTTT.

The rearrangement joins TRBV6-5 to TRBJ2-1; D is possibly TRBD2 (7 bases). The ends were cut back, 6 bases at V and 6 bases at J, with 12 bases in the middle. Germline V gives CDR1 MNHEY, CDR2 SVGAGI. The CDR3 is 13 amino acids. The CDR3 spells CASSHGGLNEQFF. The DNA for the CDR3 is TGTGCCAGCAGCCACGGGGGGCTCAATGAGCAGTTCTTC.

The rearrangement joins TRBV7-8 to TRBJ1-1; 7 bases line up with TRBD1. V shed 4 bases, J shed 4 bases, and the junction held 9 bases outside the gene matches. CDR1 is SGHVS, CDR2 FQNEAQ, per germline. This CDR3 is 15 amino acids long. CDR3 protein: CASSSRDSRFTEAFF. The CDR3 DNA reads TGTGCCAGCAGCTCGCGGGACAGCCGGTTCACTGAAGCTTTCTTT.

This clone was counted a single time. The chain carries TRBV6-5 and TRBJ2-7; D is perhaps TRBD1 (6 bases). CDR3 length equals 16 residues. Trimming removed 0 bases at V and 0 bases at J, with 12 bases between. Germline V gene sequence: CDR1 MNHEY, CDR2 SVGAGI. CDR3 in amino acids: CASSYSSRGFSYEQYF. In DNA, the CDR3 is TGTGCCAGCAGTTACTCTAGCAGGGGATTCTCCTACGAGCAGTACTTC.

The chain joins TRBV7-2 to TRBJ1-3; D unresolved. The CDR3 has 15 amino acids. Trimming shortened V by 2 bases and J by 3 bases, and 11 bases separated the two germline ends. Per germline, CDR1 SGHTA and CDR2 FQGNSA. This CDR3 reads CASSLWNMGGNTIYF. Written as DNA, the CDR3 is TGTGCCAGCAGCTTATGGAACATGGGTGGAAACACCATATATTTT.

The chain uses TRBV30 and TRBJ1-6; TRBD1 is a possible D gene (5 bases). V lost 3 bases, J lost 0 bases, and 12 bases lay in between. CDR1 and CDR2 from the germline V gene are GTSNPN and SVGIG (reference sequence). The CDR3 has 16 amino acids. The CDR3 region has the DNA TGTGCCTGGAGCGTCGGGGGAAGCTCCTATAATTCACCCCTCCACTTT. It is translated as CAWSVGGSSYNSPLHF.

The chain is built from TRBV27 and TRBJ2-3; TRBD2 matches 7 bases. V shed 5 bases and J 5 bases; nucleotides not matched to a gene: 10. This CDR3 is 15 amino acids long. CDR1 is MNHEY and CDR2 is SMNVEV in the germline V gene (reference sequence). CDR3 DNA sequence: TGTGCCAGCAGTCCCCGGCTGGCGGGGGAAGATACGCAGTATTTT. Its protein product is CASSPRLAGEDTQYF.

The chain has TRBV30 and TRBJ2-2, with 10 bases that match TRBD2. Germline CDR1 GTSNPN, CDR2 SVGIG (reference sequence). Trimming cost V 4 bases and J 0 bases; bases outside gene matches: 2. The CDR3 totals 15 residues. Here the CDR3 DNA reads TGTGCCTGGATGAGCGGGGGGGCGAACACCGGGGAGCTGTTTTTT. It codes for CAWMSGGANTGELFF. Supplemented by reference TRBV30 and TRBJ2-2, the full variable domain reads SQTIHQWPATLVQPVGSPLSLECTVEGTSNPNLYWYRQAAGRGLQLLFYSVGIGQISSEVPQNLSASRPQDRQFILSSKKLLLSDSGFYLCAWMSGGANTGELFFGEGSRLTVL.

This clone was counted between two and nine times. The rearrangement joins TRBV27 to TRBJ1-6; no definite D call. In germline, CDR1 is MNHEY, CDR2 SMNVEV (reference sequence). The CDR3 length is 17 residues. V shed 5 bases and J shed 0 bases, with 14 bases lying between them. In DNA, the CDR3 is TGTGCCAGCAGTGAAAGAGTTCGAAACTCCTATAATTCACCCCTCCACTTT. Its translation is CASSERVRNSYNSPLHF.

In this sample, this clone turned up once. The chain employs TRBV2 and TRBJ1-6; maybe TRBD1 (6 bases). With 4 bases removed from V and 7 bases from J, the gap between germline ends came to 11 bases. The CDR3 is 14 amino acids. Germline V CDR1 and CDR2: SNHLY, FYNNEI. DNA of the CDR3: TGTGCCAGCAGTGTGGGACAACCCAATTCACCCCTCCACTTT. It translates to CASSVGQPNSPLHF.

The chain has TRBV6-5 and TRBJ2-5; D ambiguous. The germline gives CDR1 MNHEY, CDR2 SVGAGI. This CDR3 has 13 amino acids. Trimming pared 7 bases from V and 5 bases from J, leaving 14 bases between. CDR3 DNA: TGTGCCAGCAAGAAGTACCCCGGGGAGACCCAGTACTTC. Protein product: CASKKYPGETQYF.

This clone was observed a single time. V is TRBV11-3 and J is TRBJ2-1; TRBD1 or TRBD2 may be the D gene (5 bases each). Germline-derived CDR1 and CDR2 are SGHNT and YENEEA. The CDR3 has 15 amino acids. Trimming left V 0 bases short and J 4 bases short, with 10 bases between. DNA of the CDR3: TGTGCCAGCAGCTTAGATGGGACCGGGTACAATGAGCAGTTCTTC. Its translation is CASSLDGTGYNEQFF. Based on the CDR3 plus reference TRBV11-3 and TRBJ2-1, the full variable domain is EAGVVQSPRYKIIEKKQPVAFWCNPISGHNTLYWYLQNLGQGPELLIRYENEEAVDDSQLPKDRFSAERLKGVDSTLKIQPAELGDSAVYLCASSLDGTGYNEQFFGPGTRLTVL.

This clone showed up just a few times. V usage is TRBV28 and J usage is TRBJ2-7, with TRBD1 matching 10 bases. The V gene's germline CDR1 is MDHEN and CDR2 SYDVKM. V was pared by 6 bases and J by 4 bases, with 6 bases of the junction left unmatched. CDR3 length: 14 amino acids. The CDR3 DNA is TGTGCCAGCAGCGTGGGGACAGGGGATTACGAGCAGTACTTC. This sequence encodes CASSVGTGDYEQYF.

This chain's CDR3 is CASSLGTFDTEAFF. The CDR3, as DNA: TGTGCCAGCAGTCTCGGGACATTTGACACTGAAGCTTTCTTT. This sequence joins TRBV6-1 and TRBJ1-1, with D possibly TRBD1 on 6 matching bases. V shed 5 bases and J shed 3 bases, with 13 bases lying between them. This CDR3 has 14 residues. CDR1 is MNHNS, CDR2 SASEGT, per germline.

The count of this clone is one. Other DNA variants within this sample encode the same CDR3. The chain has TRBV30 and TRBJ1-2; D ambiguous. The ends were cut back, 0 bases at V and 0 bases at J, with 11 bases in the middle. The V gene's germline CDR1 is GTSNPN and CDR2 SVGIG (reference sequence). The CDR3 length is 15 residues. CDR3 region: CAWSVLGTANYGYTF. CDR3 DNA sequence: TGTGCCTGGAGTGTACTCGGAACGGCTAACTATGGCTACACCTTC.

The genes are TRBV7-9 and TRBJ2-5; D possibly corresponds to TRBD1 (6 bases). V was cut by 1 base and J by 1 base, with 10 bases left in between. The CDR3 is made up of 15 amino acids. Germline CDR1 reads SEHNR; CDR2 reads FQNEAQ (reference sequence). This CDR3 is CASSLVLGAQETQYF. In DNA, the CDR3 is TGTGCCAGCAGCTTAGTCTTGGGGGCCCAAGAGACCCAGTACTTC. Drawing the rest from reference TRBV7-9 and TRBJ2-5, the complete variable domain is DTGVSQNPRHKITKRGQNVTFRCDPISEHNRLYWYRQTLGQGPEFLTYFQNEAQLEKSRLLSDRFSAERPKGSFSTLEIQRTEQGDSAMYLCASSLVLGAQETQYFGPGTRLLVL.

This clone has only a few counts. CDR3 nucleotides: TGCGCCAGCAGCCACGGAGGGGGACAACGCTACGAGCAGTACTTC. This translates into CASSHGGGQRYEQYF. The chain links TRBV4-1 to TRBJ2-7; TRBD1 or TRBD2 may be the D gene (6 bases each). Germline CDR1 is MGHRA and CDR2 is YSYEKL. V was cut by 3 bases and J by 3 bases, with 15 bases left in between. The CDR3 runs to 15 residues.